This T cell receptor beta chain emerged from a study of tumor and adjacent non-tumor tissue in lung cancer. On the study more broadly: Patients were aged roughly 31 to 76, about ten men and about 5 women, stage I to III. General study points: Patients with more diverse tumor TCRs had worse survival. TCR diversity was significantly greater in tumor than normal lung tissue.

TCRbeta libraries were built with three rounds of nested PCR, modified from ARM-PCR. TCRdb re-derived calls from the multiplex PCR reads in MiXCR, one entry per CDR3 protein. This table has fewer than 120,000 distinct CDR3 sequences, under 90% appearing once. The template was RNA from unsorted bulk tissue. The CDR3 is made up of 16 amino acids. CDR1 is SEHNR and CDR2 is FQNEAQ in the germline V gene (reference sequence). To note about this clonotype: Antigen unknown. The junction differs from germline at one of its ends, possibly a read error.

This chain links TRBV7-9 with TRBJ1-2; D perhaps matches TRBD1 (6 bases). The source is a man aged 70 or older with non-small cell lung cancer. Input material: lung tumor tissue. CDR3 in amino acids: CASSRNSGRGHYGYTF. The CDR3 DNA reads TGTGCCAGCAGCCGGAATTCGGGCAGGGGACACTACGGCTACACCTTC.